This record concerns one T cell receptor (beta chain) sequence. What it recognizes is unknown. Per the germline V gene, CDR1 is SGHVS and CDR2 is FNYEAQ. The CDR3 is 15 residues long. The V gene lost 1 base and the J gene lost 3 bases, with 7 bases spanning the gap. Treatment meaning: approximately 18 received Ad26.COV2.S at low or high dose, single or two shots; roughly 5 received placebo; per-sample allocation not given. Samples were taken on day 63 after the first vaccine or placebo injection. This Boston cohort included adults aged 18-55 years. Clones were sequenced by immunoSEQ multiplex PCR, and TCRdb holds only the in-frame ones, with some missing. The sample lists about 680,000 clones, roughly 90% occurring once. This sample is drawn from a study of Ad26.COV2.S vaccination and SARS-CoV-2 variants. General observations from the study: Vaccine recipients surpassed placebo recipients in spike-specific TCR breadth.

The TCR comes from a person aged 18 to 65 who received the Ad26.COV2.S COVID-19 vaccine or a placebo. J is TRBJ1-6 and V is TRBV7-6, with a weak D call TRBD1 (5 bases). Material: peripheral blood, obtained in a trial of Ad26.COV2.S vaccine versus placebo. CDR3 amino acids: CASSLGGDYNSPLHF. In nucleotides, the CDR3 is TGTGCCAGCAGCTTAGGGGGGGACTATAATTCACCCCTCCACTTT.